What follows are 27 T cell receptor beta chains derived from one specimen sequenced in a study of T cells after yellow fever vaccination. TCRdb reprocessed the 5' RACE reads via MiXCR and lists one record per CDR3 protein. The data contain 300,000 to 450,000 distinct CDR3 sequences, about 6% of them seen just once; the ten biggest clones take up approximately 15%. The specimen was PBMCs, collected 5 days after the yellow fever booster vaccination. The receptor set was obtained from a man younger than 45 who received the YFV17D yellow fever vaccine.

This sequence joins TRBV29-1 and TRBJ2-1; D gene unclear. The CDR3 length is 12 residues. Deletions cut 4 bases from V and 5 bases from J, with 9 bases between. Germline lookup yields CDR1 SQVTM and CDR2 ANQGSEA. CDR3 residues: CSVGEIDNEQFF. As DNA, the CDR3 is TGCAGCGTTGGTGAGATCGACAATGAGCAGTTCTTC.

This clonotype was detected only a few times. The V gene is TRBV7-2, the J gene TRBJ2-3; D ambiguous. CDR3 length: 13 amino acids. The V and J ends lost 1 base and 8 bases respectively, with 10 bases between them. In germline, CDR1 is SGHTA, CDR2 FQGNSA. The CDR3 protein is CASSLEMQVTQYF. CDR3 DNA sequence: TGTGCCAGCAGCTTAGAGATGCAGGTTACGCAGTATTTT.

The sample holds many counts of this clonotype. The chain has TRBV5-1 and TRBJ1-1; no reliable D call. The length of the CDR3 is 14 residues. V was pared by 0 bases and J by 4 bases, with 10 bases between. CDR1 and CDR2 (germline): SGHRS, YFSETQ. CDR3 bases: TGCGCCAGCAGCTTGGGGGTGGCCGGCACTGAAGCTTTCTTT. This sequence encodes CASSLGVAGTEAFF.

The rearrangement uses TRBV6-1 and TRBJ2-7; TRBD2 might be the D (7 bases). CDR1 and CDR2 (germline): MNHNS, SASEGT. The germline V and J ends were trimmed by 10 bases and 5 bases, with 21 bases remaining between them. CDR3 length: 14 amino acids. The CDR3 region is CATQRGGALDEQYF. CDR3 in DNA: TGTGCCACCCAGAGGGGGGGGGCGTTGGACGAGCAGTACTTC.

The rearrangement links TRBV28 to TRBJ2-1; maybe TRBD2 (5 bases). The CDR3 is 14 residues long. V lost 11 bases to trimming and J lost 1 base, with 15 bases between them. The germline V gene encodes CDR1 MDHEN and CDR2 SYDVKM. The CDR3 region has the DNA TGTGCCTGGGCTGAGACTATATCCTACAATGAGCAGTTCTTC. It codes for CAWAETISYNEQFF.

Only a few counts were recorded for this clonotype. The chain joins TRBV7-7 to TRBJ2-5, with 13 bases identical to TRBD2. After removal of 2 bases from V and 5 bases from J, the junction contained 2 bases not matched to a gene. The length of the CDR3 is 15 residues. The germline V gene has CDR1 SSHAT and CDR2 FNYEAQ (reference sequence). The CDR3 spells CASSLSTSGRETQYF. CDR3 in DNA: TGTGCCAGCAGCTTATCGACTAGCGGGAGGGAGACCCAGTACTTC.

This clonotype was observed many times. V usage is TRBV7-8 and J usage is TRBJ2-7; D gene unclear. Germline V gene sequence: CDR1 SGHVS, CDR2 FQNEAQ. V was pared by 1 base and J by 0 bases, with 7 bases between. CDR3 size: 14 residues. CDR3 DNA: TGTGCCAGCAGCTTAGAGGGTTTCTCCTACGAGCAGTACTTC. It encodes CASSLEGFSYEQYF.

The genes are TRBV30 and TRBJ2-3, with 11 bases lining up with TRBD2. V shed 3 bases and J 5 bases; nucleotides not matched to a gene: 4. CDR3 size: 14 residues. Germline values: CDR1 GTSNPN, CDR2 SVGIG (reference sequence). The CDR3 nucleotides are TGTGCCTGGAGACTAGCGGGAGTTAGAGATACGCAGTATTTT. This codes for CAWRLAGVRDTQYF.

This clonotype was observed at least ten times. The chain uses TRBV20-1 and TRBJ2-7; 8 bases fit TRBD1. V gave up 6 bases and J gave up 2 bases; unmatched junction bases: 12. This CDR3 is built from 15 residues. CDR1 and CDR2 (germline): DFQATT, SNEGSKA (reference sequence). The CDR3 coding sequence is TGCAGTGCCCCAGAAACCGGGACAGGTGCCTACGAGCAGTACTTC. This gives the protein CSAPETGTGAYEQYF.

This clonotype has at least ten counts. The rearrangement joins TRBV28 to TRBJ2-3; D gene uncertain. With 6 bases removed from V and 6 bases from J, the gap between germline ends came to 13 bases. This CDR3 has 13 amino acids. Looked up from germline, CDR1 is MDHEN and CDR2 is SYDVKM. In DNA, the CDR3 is TGTGCCAGCAGATCCTGGGGTGTGGATACGCAGTATTTT. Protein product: CASRSWGVDTQYF.

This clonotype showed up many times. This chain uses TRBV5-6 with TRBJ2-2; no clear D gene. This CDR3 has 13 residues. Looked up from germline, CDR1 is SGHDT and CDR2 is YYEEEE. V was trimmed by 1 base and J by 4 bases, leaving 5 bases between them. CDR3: CASSLSSTGELFF. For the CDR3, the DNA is TGTGCCAGCAGCTTGAGTAGCACCGGGGAGCTGTTTTTT.

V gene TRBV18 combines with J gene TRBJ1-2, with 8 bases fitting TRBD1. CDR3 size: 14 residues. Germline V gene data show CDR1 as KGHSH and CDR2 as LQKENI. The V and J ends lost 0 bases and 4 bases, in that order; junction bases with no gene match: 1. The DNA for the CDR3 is TGTGCCAGCTCACCACCCACAGGGGGCTATGGCTACACCTTC. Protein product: CASSPPTGGYGYTF.

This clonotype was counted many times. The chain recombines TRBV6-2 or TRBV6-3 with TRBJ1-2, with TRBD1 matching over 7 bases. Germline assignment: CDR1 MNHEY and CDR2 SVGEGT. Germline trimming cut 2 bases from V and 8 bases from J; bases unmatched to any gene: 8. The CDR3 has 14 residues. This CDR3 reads CASSYDRAVRGYTF. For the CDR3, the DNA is TGTGCCAGCAGTTACGACAGGGCGGTAAGAGGCTACACCTTC.

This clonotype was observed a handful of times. This CDR3 is CASTIAGVTYNEQFF. The CDR3 coding sequence is TGTGCCAGCACAATCGCTGGGGTTACCTACAATGAGCAGTTCTTC. V gene TRBV6-2 or TRBV6-3 combines with J gene TRBJ2-1, with unresolved D. V lost 7 bases and J 2 bases, leaving 15 bases between the germline ends. From germline, CDR1 is MNHEY and CDR2 SVGEGT. This CDR3 comprises 15 residues.

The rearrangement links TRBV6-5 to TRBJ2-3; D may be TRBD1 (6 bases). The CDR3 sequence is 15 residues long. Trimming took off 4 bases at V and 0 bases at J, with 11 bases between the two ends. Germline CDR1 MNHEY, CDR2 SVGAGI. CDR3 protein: CASSSDSLSTDTQYF. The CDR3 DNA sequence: TGTGCCAGCAGTTCGGACAGCCTAAGCACAGATACGCAGTATTTT.

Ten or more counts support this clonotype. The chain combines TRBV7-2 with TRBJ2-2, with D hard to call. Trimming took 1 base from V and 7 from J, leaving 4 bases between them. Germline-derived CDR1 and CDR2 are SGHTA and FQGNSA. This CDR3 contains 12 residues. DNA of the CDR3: TGTGCCAGCAGCTTAGAGGTCGGGGAGCTGTTTTTT. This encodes CASSLEVGELFF.

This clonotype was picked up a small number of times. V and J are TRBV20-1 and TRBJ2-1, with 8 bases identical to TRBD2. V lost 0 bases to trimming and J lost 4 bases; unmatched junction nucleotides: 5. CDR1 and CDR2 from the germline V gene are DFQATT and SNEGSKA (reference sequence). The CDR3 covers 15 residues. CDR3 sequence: CSAREDGRAYNEQFF. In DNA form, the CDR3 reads TGCAGTGCTAGAGAAGACGGGAGGGCATACAATGAGCAGTTCTTC.

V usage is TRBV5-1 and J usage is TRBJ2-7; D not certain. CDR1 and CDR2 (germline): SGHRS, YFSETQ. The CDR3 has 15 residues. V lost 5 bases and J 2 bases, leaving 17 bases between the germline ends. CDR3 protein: CASSLSENGAYEQYF. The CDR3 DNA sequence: TGCGCCAGCAGTCTTTCGGAAAACGGAGCCTACGAGCAGTACTTC. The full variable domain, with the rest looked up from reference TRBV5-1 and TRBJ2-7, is KAGVTQTPRYLIKTRGQQVTLSCSPISGHRSVSWYQQTPGQGLQFLFEYFSETQRNKGNFPGRFSGRQFSNSRSEMNVSTLELGDSALYLCASSLSENGAYEQYFGPGTRLTVT.

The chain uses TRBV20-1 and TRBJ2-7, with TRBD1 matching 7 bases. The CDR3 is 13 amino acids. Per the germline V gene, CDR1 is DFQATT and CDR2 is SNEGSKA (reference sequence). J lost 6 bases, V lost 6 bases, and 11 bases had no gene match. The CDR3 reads CSAGGRNTCEQYF. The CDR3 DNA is TGCAGTGCAGGGGGCAGGAACACCTGCGAGCAGTACTTC.

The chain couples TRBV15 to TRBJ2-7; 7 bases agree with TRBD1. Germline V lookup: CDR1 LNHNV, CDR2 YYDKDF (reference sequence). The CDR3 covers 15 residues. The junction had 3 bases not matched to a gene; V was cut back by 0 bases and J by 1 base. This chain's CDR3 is CATSRDQGDSYEQYF. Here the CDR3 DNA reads TGTGCCACCAGCAGAGACCAGGGGGATTCCTACGAGCAGTACTTC.

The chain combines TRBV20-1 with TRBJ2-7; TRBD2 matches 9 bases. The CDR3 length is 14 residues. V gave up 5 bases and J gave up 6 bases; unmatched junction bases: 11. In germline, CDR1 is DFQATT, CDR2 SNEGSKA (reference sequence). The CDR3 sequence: CSAVLVAGAREQYF. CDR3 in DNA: TGCAGTGCTGTCCTAGTAGCGGGAGCGCGCGAGCAGTACTTC.

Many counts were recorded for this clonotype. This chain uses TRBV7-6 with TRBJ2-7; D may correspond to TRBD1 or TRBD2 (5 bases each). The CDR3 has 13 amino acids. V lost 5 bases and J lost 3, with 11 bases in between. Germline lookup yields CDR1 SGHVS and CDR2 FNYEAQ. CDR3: CASSRDGIYEQYF. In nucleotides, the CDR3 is TGTGCCAGCAGCCGGGACGGCATCTACGAGCAGTACTTC.

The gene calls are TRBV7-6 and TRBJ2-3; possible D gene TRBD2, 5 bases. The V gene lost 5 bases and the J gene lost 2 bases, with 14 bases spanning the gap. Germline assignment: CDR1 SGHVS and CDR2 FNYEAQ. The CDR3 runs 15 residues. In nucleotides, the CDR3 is TGTGCCAGCAGCGCTACCTGGCGGGCCACAGATACGCAGTATTTT. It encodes CASSATWRATDTQYF.

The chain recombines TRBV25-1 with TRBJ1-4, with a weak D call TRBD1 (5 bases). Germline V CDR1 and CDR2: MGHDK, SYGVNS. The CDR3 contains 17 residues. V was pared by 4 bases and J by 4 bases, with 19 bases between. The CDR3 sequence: CASSATGPRANNEKLFF. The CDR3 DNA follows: TGTGCCAGCAGTGCAACAGGCCCGCGCGCAAATAATGAAAAACTGTTTTTT.

The DNA for the CDR3 is TGTGCCAGCTCACCCGACAGGTCCTACGAGCAGTACTTC. The encoded protein is CASSPDRSYEQYF. This rearrangement joins TRBV18 to TRBJ2-7; tentative D call: TRBD1 (6 bases). Trimming pared 3 bases from V and 1 base from J, leaving 7 bases between. This CDR3 is built from 13 residues. Germline V gives CDR1 KGHSH, CDR2 LQKENI.

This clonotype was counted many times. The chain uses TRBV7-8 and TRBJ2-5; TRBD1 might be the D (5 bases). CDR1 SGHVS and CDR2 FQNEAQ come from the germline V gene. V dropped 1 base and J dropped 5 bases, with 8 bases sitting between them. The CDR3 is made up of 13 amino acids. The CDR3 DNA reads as TGTGCCAGCAGCTTAGTCAGGGATGAGACCCAGTACTTC. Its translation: CASSLVRDETQYF.

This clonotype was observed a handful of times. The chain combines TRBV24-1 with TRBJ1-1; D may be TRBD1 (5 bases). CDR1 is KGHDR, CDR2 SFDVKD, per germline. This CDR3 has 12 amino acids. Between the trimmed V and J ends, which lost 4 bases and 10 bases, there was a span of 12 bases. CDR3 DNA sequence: TGTGCCACCAGTGACCCGATTAGGGGAGCTTTCTTT. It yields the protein CATSDPIRGAFF.